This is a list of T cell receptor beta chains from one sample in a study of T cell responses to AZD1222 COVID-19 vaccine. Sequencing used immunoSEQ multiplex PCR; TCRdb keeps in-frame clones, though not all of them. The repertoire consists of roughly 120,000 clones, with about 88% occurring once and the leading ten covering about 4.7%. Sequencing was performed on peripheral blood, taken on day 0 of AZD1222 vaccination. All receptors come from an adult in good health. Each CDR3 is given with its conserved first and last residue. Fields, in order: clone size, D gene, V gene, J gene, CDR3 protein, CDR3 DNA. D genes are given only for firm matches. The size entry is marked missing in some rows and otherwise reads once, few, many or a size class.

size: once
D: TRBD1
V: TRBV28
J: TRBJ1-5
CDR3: CASSTRQGARDQPQHF
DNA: TGTGCCAGCAGTACACGACAGGGGGCGCGAGATCAGCCCCAGCATTTT

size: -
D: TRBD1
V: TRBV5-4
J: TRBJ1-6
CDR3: CASSPDRGPSPLHF
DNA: TGTGCCAGCAGCCCGGACAGGGGGCCCTCACCCCTCCACTTT

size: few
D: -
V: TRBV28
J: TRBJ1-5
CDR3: CASSPPQGGITQPQHF
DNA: TGTGCCAGCAGTCCCCCCCAAGGAGGGATCACTCAGCCCCAGCATTTT

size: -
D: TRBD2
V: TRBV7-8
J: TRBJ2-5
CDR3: CASSLHMFPYGSVTSGRLETQYF
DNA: TGTGCCAGCAGCCTGCACATGTTCCCTTACGGGTCAGTGACTAGCGGGAGGTTAGAGACCCAGTACTTC

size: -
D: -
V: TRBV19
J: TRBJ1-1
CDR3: CASSINRNTEAFF
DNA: TGTGCCAGTAGTATAAACCGGAACACTGAAGCTTTCTTT

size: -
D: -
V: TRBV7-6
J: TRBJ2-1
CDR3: CASSSLGGGEYNEQFF
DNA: TGTGCCAGCAGCTCCCTGGGGGGCGGGGAATACAATGAGCAGTTCTTC

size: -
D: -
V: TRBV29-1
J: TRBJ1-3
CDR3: CSVDIGNTIYF
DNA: TGCAGCGTTGACATCGGAAACACCATATATTTT

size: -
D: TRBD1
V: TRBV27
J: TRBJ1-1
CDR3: CASSSGQGARGTEAFF
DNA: TGTGCCAGCAGTTCCGGACAGGGGGCAAGGGGCACTGAAGCTTTCTTT

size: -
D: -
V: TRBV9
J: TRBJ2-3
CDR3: CASSPSMGWDTQYF
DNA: TGTGCCAGCAGCCCAAGTATGGGGTGGGATACGCAGTATTTT

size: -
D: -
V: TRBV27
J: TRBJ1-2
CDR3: CASSFLGDYGYTF
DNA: TGTGCCAGCAGTTTCCTGGGGGACTATGGCTACACCTTC

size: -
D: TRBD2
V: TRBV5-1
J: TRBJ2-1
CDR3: CASSPGLAGDPGNEQFF
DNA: TGCGCCAGCAGCCCCGGACTAGCGGGAGATCCTGGGAATGAGCAGTTCTTC

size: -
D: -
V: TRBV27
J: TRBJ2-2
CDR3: CASSGRGVTGELFF
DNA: TGTGCCAGCAGTGGTCGCGGGGTCACCGGGGAGCTGTTTTTT

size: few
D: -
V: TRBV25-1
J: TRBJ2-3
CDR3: CASSDWETDTQYF
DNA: TGTGCCAGCAGTGATTGGGAGACAGATACGCAGTATTTT

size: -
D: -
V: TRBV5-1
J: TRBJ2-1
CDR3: CASTADVGGRSNEQFF
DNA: TGCGCCAGCACCGCCGATGTAGGGGGACGGTCCAATGAGCAGTTCTTC

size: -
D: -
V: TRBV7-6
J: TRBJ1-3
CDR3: CASSRRGEGDTIYF
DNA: TGTGCCAGCAGCCGACGTGGGGAGGGAGACACCATATATTTT

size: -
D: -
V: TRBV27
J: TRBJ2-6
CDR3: CASSFKGTGANVLTF
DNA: TGTGCCAGCAGTTTTAAGGGAACTGGGGCCAACGTCCTGACTTTC

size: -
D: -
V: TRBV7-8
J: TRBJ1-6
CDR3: CASTQGNSPLHF
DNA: TGTGCCAGCACCCAGGGAAATTCACCCCTCCACTTT

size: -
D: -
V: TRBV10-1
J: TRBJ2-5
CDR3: CASKSGQKEETQYF
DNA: TGCGCCAGCAAATCGGGGCAAAAGGAAGAGACCCAGTACTTC

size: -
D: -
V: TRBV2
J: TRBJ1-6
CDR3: CASTQGRVNSPLHF
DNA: TGTGCCAGCACACAAGGAAGGGTAAATTCACCCCTCCACTTT

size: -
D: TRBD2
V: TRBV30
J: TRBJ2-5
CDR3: CAWSRGLGGETQYF
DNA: TGTGCCTGGAGCCGGGGACTAGGGGGAGAGACCCAGTACTTC

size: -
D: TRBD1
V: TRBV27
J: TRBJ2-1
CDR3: CASSLGQVFHNEQFF
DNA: TGTGCCAGCAGCCTTGGACAGGTCTTCCACAATGAGCAGTTCTTC

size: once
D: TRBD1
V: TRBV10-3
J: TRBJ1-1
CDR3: CAISEGAGGLNTEAFF
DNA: TGTGCCATCAGTGAGGGGGCAGGGGGCTTGAACACTGAAGCTTTCTTT

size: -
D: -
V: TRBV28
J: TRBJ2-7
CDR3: CASSFGGQSSYEQYF
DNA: TGTGCCAGCAGTTTTGGGGGGCAGAGCTCCTACGAGCAGTACTTC

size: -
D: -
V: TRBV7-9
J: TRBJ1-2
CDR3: CASSLAGTGKYGYTF
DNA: TGTGCCAGCAGCTTAGCGGGGACGGGCAAGTATGGCTACACCTTC

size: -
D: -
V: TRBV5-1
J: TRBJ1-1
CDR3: CASSLAPGRNTEAFF
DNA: TGCGCCAGCAGCTTGGCTCCAGGGCGGAACACTGAAGCTTTCTTT

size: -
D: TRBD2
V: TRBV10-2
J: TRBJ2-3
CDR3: CASSEPGSASGITDTQYF
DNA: TGCGCCAGCAGTGAACCGGGTTCGGCTAGCGGGATCACAGATACGCAGTATTTT

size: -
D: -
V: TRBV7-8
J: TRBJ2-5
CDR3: CASSSSLQETQYF
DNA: TGTGCCAGCAGCTCTAGTCTTCAAGAGACCCAGTACTTC

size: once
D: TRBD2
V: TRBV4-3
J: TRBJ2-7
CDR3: CASSQGLSGGASYEQYF
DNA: TGCGCCAGCAGCCAAGGGCTGAGCGGGGGGGCGTCGTACGAGCAGTACTTC

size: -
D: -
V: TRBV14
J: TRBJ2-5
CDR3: CASSQGRSSLQETQYF
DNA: TGTGCCAGCAGCCAAGGGAGGAGTAGCCTTCAAGAGACCCAGTACTTC

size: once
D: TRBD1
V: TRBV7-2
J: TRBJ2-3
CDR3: CASSLTGDRGLTQYF
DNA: TGTGCCAGCAGCTTAACGGGGGACAGGGGGCTTACGCAGTATTTT

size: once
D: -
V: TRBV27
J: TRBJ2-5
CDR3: CASSPRQPAGPALQETQYF
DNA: TGTGCCAGCAGTCCCCGTCAGCCGGCAGGCCCAGCCCTCCAAGAGACCCAGTACTTC

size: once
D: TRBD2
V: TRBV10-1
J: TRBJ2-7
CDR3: CASSESSSGRGEQYF
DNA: TGCGCCAGCAGTGAGTCATCTAGCGGGAGAGGTGAGCAGTACTTC

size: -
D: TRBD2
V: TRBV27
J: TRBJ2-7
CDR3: CASSLTSSGRVHF
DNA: TGTGCCAGCAGTTTGACTTCTAGCGGGAGGGTCCACTTC

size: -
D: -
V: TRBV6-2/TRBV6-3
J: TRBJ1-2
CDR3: CASSYPGWGYGYTF
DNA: TGTGCCAGCAGTTACCCCGGGTGGGGCTATGGCTACACCTTC

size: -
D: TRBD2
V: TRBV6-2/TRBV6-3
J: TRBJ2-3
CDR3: CASSPSPGGPDSDTQYF
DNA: TGTGCCAGCAGTCCGTCTCCGGGGGGGCCTGATTCGGATACGCAGTATTTT

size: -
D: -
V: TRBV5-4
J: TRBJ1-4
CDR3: CASSSRGGGNEKLFF
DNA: TGTGCCAGCAGCTCCCGGGGAGGGGGTAATGAAAAACTGTTTTTT

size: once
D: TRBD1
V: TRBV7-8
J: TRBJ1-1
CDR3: CASSSSDRGLWNTEAFF
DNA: TGTGCCAGCAGCTCGTCGGACAGGGGGCTATGGAACACTGAAGCTTTCTTT

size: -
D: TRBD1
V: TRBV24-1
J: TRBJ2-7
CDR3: CATESTGGRREQYF
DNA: TGTGCCACGGAATCGACAGGGGGCCGGAGGGAGCAGTACTTC

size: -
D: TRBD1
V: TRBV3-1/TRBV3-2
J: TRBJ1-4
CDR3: CASSQDGGERTGEWEKLFF
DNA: TGTGCCAGCAGCCAAGATGGCGGGGAGCGGACAGGGGAGTGGGAAAAACTGTTTTTT

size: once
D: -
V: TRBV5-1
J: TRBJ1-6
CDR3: CASSLGEGMAPLHF
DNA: TGCGCCAGCAGCTTGGGGGAGGGAATGGCACCCCTCCACTTT

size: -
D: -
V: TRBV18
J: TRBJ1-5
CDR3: CASSPNRDNQPQHF
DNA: TGTGCCAGCTCGCCCAACAGGGACAATCAGCCCCAGCATTTT

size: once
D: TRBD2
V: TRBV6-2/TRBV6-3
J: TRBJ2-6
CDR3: CASSYRGGTPGLSGANVLTF
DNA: TGTGCCAGCAGTTACCGGGGGGGGACCCCGGGCCTCTCTGGGGCCAACGTCCTGACTTTC

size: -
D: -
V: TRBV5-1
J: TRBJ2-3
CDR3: CASSLGQVIDTQYF
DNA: TGCGCCAGCAGCTTGGGGCAGGTCATAGATACGCAGTATTTT

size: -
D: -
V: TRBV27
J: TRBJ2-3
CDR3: CASANSVTQYF
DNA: TGTGCCAGCGCCAACAGCGTAACGCAGTATTTT

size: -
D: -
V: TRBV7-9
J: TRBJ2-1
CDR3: CASSQRAPFSPYNEQFF
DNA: TGTGCCAGCAGCCAGCGGGCCCCTTTTAGCCCTTACAATGAGCAGTTCTTC

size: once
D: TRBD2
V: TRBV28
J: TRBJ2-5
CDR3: CASSPNGGQETQYF
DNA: TGTGCCAGCAGTCCGAACGGGGGGCAAGAGACCCAGTACTTC

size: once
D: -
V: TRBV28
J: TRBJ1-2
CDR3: CASSSENGYTF
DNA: TGTGCCAGCAGTTCGGAGAATGGCTACACCTTC

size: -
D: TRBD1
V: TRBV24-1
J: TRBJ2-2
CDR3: CATSDPSQGATGELFF
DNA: TGTGCCACCAGTGATCCCAGCCAGGGGGCCACCGGGGAGCTGTTTTTT

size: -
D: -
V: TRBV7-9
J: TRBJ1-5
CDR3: CASSLEGRQPQHF
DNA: TGTGCCAGCAGCTTAGAGGGGAGACAGCCCCAGCATTTT

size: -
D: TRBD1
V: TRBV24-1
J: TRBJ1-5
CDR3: CATSDATGGRNQPQHF
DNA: TGTGCCACCAGTGATGCGACAGGGGGCCGCAATCAGCCCCAGCATTTT

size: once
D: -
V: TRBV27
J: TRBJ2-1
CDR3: CASSLGGLRPMGNEQFF
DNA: TGTGCCAGCAGTTTAGGAGGACTCAGGCCCATGGGGAATGAGCAGTTCTTC

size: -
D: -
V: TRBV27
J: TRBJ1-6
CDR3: CASSAVGSYNSPLHF
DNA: TGTGCCAGCAGTGCCGTCGGCTCCTATAATTCACCCCTCCACTTT

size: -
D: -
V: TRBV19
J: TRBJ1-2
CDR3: CASRPPPSYRNSLDYGYTF
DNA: TGTGCCAGTAGGCCCCCTCCCTCCTATCGGAACTCGTTAGACTATGGCTACACCTTC

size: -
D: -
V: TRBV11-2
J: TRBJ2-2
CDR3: CASSTRSRNTGELFF
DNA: TGTGCCAGCAGCACCCGTAGCAGAAACACCGGGGAGCTGTTTTTT